This T cell receptor beta chain was recorded in a study of T cell repertoires in cytomegalovirus infection. Study-level background: Public signatures in TCR beta pointed to CMV infection and matching HLA type. Study observations and caveats: It was HLA-C-restricted CMV-specific TCR beta clonotypes that dominated the response ex vivo. Identification of carriers of CMV plus the relevant HLA was performed using cumulative public TCR beta family frequency.

This CDR3 spans 14 amino acids. In germline, CDR1 is SGHTA, CDR2 FQGNSA. The ends were cut back, 5 bases at V and 11 bases at J, with 19 bases in the middle. TCRdb fed the reads into MiXCR, producing one record per CDR3 protein. The top ten clones hold about 14% of a sample with more than 300,000 distinct CDR3 sequences, roughly 36% of them seen once. The sample holds many counts of this clonotype. Its antigen is still unknown. Sequenced material: cultured PBMCs, taken from culture after CMV antigen stimulation. The clonotype comes from a human donor in good health (CMV status not recorded). Some clones in this sample may be carry-over from other donors' samples. V usage is TRBV7-2 and J usage is TRBJ1-5; the D gene is possibly TRBD1 (6 bases). In nucleotides, the CDR3 is TGTGCCAGCAGCGAAGACAGGAGCCCCGGGGCCCAGCATTTT. Amino acid sequence: CASSEDRSPGAQHF.